This T cell receptor (beta chain) was obtained from a study of post-analysis software for immune sequencing data. Study context: In terms of disease course, relapsing-remitting, secondary progressive and progressive-relapsing multiple sclerosis were included. Study-wide findings and caveats: Pronounced co-clustering by F measure was evident among identically batched samples. Significantly decreased normalized Chao1 diversity was recorded for multiple sclerosis patients relative to controls. Included in a set of five TRBV segments more frequent in patients than controls were TRBV5-6, TRBV5-1 and TRBV20-1.

Deletions cut 1 base from V and 0 bases from J, with 10 bases between. The CDR3 sequence is 15 residues long. CDR1 DFQATT and CDR2 SNEGSKA come from the germline V gene (reference sequence). cDNA libraries of TCR beta carried unique molecular identifiers. T cells, roughly 0.95 to 10 million of them, yielded 500,000 to 600,000 cDNA molecules. TCRdb ran MiXCR on the PCR reads and lists one entry per CDR3 protein. The sample carries about 460,000 distinct CDR3 sequences, around 40% recorded once. This clonotype was seen repeatedly, ten times or more. Antigen unknown. This receptor was identified in a girl aged 5 to 17 with multiple sclerosis. Sequencing used blood. The rearrangement uses TRBV20-1 and TRBJ2-4; no firm D call. The CDR3 sequence is CSARVVTVAKNIQYF. Here the CDR3 DNA reads TGCAGTGCTAGAGTGGTTACGGTAGCCAAAAACATTCAGTACTTC.